The 25 T cell receptor beta chains below were found in one sample sequenced in a study of identical twins. TCRdb recomputed calls from the 5' RACE reads with MiXCR, one row per CDR3 protein. This sample has approximately 260,000 distinct CDR3 sequences, with about an eighth found just once. Sequenced input: memory (CD45RO+) T cells sorted from blood. The receptors were sampled from a woman aged 18-29 years in good health.

The rearrangement links TRBV6-5 to TRBJ1-6, with TRBD1 matching 7 bases. Germline V lookup: CDR1 MNHEY, CDR2 SVGAGI. This CDR3 comprises 15 residues. Trimming cost V 0 bases and J 10 bases; bases outside gene matches: 6. The CDR3 reads CASSYSTGRVSPLHF. The CDR3 DNA reads as TGTGCCAGCAGTTACTCGACAGGGAGGGTATCACCCCTCCACTTT.

The CDR3 DNA sequence: TGTGCCAGTAGCCGACTAGCACTTAGCACAGATACGCAGTATTTT. This encodes CASSRLALSTDTQYF. This sequence joins TRBV19 and TRBJ2-3; 7 nucleotides agree with TRBD2. Germline lookup yields CDR1 LNHDA and CDR2 SQIVND (reference sequence). V trimming: 6 bases; J trimming: 0 bases; junction bases outside the gene matches: 6. The CDR3 runs to 15 residues.

This clonotype appeared a few times. The V call is TRBV18, the J call TRBJ1-5, with D uncertain. Trimming shortened V by 2 bases and J by 2 bases, and 19 bases separated the two germline ends. Germline-derived CDR1 and CDR2 are KGHSH and LQKENI. The CDR3 extends over 18 amino acids. CDR3 nucleotides: TGTGCCAGCTCACCAACGAGGACGGACGAGGGAGGCAATCAGCCCCAGCATTTT. It translates to CASSPTRTDEGGNQPQHF.

As DNA, the CDR3 is TGTGCCAGCTTAACGTCTAGGATCCAAGAGACCCAGTACTTC. As protein: CASLTSRIQETQYF. The rearrangement links TRBV6-1 to TRBJ2-5; no clear D gene. Deletions cut 8 bases from V and 1 base from J, with 14 bases between. The germline V gene encodes CDR1 MNHNS and CDR2 SASEGT. The CDR3 loop spans 14 amino acids.

This sequence joins TRBV7-9 and TRBJ2-2; 7 bases are shared with TRBD1. The CDR3 consists of 14 residues. CDR1 and CDR2 (germline): SEHNR, FQNEAQ (reference sequence). The junction had 5 bases not matched to a gene; V was cut back by 8 bases and J by 2 bases. DNA for the CDR3: TGTGCCAGCGCCAGGGGGTCCAACACCGGGGAGCTGTTTTTT. Translating gives CASARGSNTGELFF.

This clonotype was seen a handful of times. Written as DNA, the CDR3 is TGTGCCAGCAGCTTACATACTGAGCAGTTCTTC. This encodes CASSLHTEQFF. The chain couples TRBV11-2 to TRBJ2-1; D is undetermined. The V end was cut by 2 bases, the J end by 9 bases, with 5 bases between. Per germline, CDR1 SGHAT and CDR2 FQNNGV. The CDR3 is made up of 11 amino acids.

CDR3 DNA: TGTGCCAGCAGTTTACCGGTCTCCTACAATGAGCAGTTCTTC. This encodes CASSLPVSYNEQFF. This chain links TRBV28 with TRBJ2-1; no clear D gene. Germline CDR1 MDHEN, CDR2 SYDVKM. V was trimmed by 2 bases and J by 0 bases, leaving 5 bases between them. The CDR3 consists of 14 residues.

This chain uses TRBV5-1 with TRBJ1-1, with a possible D match to TRBD1 (6 bases). The CDR3 sequence is 14 residues long. Per the germline V gene, CDR1 is SGHRS and CDR2 is YFSETQ. The V end lost 2 bases, the J end lost 2 bases, and 10 bases lay between the germline ends. As DNA, the CDR3 is TGCGCCAGCAGCTTCGCGGGACACAACACTGAAGCTTTCTTT. This sequence encodes CASSFAGHNTEAFF. Looking up the rest from reference TRBV5-1 and TRBJ1-1 gives the full variable domain: KAGVTQTPRYLIKTRGQQVTLSCSPISGHRSVSWYQQTPGQGLQFLFEYFSETQRNKGNFPGRFSGRQFSNSRSEMNVSTLELGDSALYLCASSFAGHNTEAFFGQGTRLTVV.

The rearrangement uses TRBV2 and TRBJ2-3, with TRBD2 matching over 7 bases. Germline loops: CDR1 SNHLY, CDR2 FYNNEI. The CDR3 loop spans 14 amino acids. J lost 5 bases, V lost 7 bases, and 9 bases had no gene match. In DNA form, the CDR3 reads TGTGCCAGCATGTTAGCGGGCTTTGGAGATACGCAGTATTTT. Translating gives CASMLAGFGDTQYF.

Of note for this clonotype: This could be a read error, since a much larger clone is one nucleotide away. CDR3 coding DNA: TGTGCCATGCTCGGGACACTTAAAGAGACCCAGTACTTC. This encodes CAMLGTLKETQYF. The chain uses TRBV10-3 and TRBJ2-5; D is perhaps TRBD1 (6 bases). The V gene lost 9 bases and the J gene lost 3 bases, with 14 bases spanning the gap. The CDR3 loop spans 13 amino acids. Germline assignment: CDR1 ENHRY and CDR2 SYGVKD.

In its sample, this clonotype was seen a few times. The chain carries TRBV15 and TRBJ1-1; no firm D call. The germline gives CDR1 LNHNV, CDR2 YYDKDF (reference sequence). This CDR3 has 13 amino acids. V lost 1 base and J lost 7, with 10 bases in between. CDR3 nucleotides: TGTGCCACCAGCAGAGTATCGGGGAGTGAAGCTTTCTTT. Its protein product is CATSRVSGSEAFF.

This clonotype was found a few times. The V call is TRBV2, the J call TRBJ2-2, with a weak D call TRBD1 (6 bases). Germline CDR1 is SNHLY and CDR2 is FYNNEI. V lost 7 bases and J 4 bases, leaving 10 bases between the germline ends. CDR3 length: 13 residues. In DNA form, the CDR3 reads TGTGCCAGCAACCCACAGGGCACCGGGGAGCTGTTTTTT. Translating it yields CASNPQGTGELFF.

In its sample, this clonotype was seen many times. The rearrangement joins TRBV4-3 to TRBJ2-2, with a weak D call TRBD1 (5 bases). CDR1 and CDR2 (germline): LGHNA, YSLEER. V gave up 0 bases and J gave up 8 bases, with 10 bases separating them. The CDR3 is made up of 14 amino acids. The CDR3 loop is CASSQDLRGGELFF. The DNA of the CDR3 is TGCGCCAGCAGCCAAGATCTTAGGGGAGGGGAGCTGTTTTTT.

The chain has TRBV27 and TRBJ2-1; no clear D gene. The germline CDR1 and CDR2 sequences are MNHEY and SMNVEV (reference sequence). V dropped 3 bases and J dropped 2 bases, with 8 bases sitting between them. The CDR3 is 14 residues long. The CDR3 is CASSLIRTYNEQFF. In DNA, the CDR3 is TGTGCCAGCAGTTTGATACGGACCTACAATGAGCAGTTCTTC.

In its sample, this clonotype was seen many times. This chain joins TRBV12-3 or TRBV12-4 and TRBJ1-2, with a possible D match to TRBD1 (6 bases). V was shortened by 6 bases and J by 5 bases, with 19 bases between the two germline ends. The CDR3 consists of 15 residues. The CDR3 nucleotides read TGTGCCAGCAGATACCGGGGACATTCGGGATATGGCTACACCTTC. Protein: CASRYRGHSGYGYTF.

V usage is TRBV12-3 or TRBV12-4 and J usage is TRBJ2-7, with D maybe TRBD2 (7 bases). V dropped 6 bases and J dropped 1 base, with 13 bases sitting between them. The length of the CDR3 is 14 residues. The CDR3 coding sequence is TGTGCCAGCAGGACGGGGGGCTTATCCTACGAGCAGTACTTC. Its protein product is CASRTGGLSYEQYF.

The table lists this clonotype with a few counts. This chain uses TRBV20-1 with TRBJ2-3; 7 bases map to TRBD2. The V segment lost 0 bases and the J segment 11 bases; nucleotides outside the gene matches: 11. Germline CDR1 and CDR2: DFQATT and SNEGSKA (reference sequence). The CDR3 has 14 residues. The CDR3: CSARDHRGDPGQYF. Here the CDR3 DNA reads TGCAGTGCTAGAGATCACCGGGGGGATCCAGGGCAGTATTTT.

In its sample, this clonotype was seen once. V gene TRBV3-1 combines with J gene TRBJ1-2; D remains unclear. The length of the CDR3 is 15 residues. CDR1 and CDR2 (germline): LGHDT, YNNKEL (reference sequence). Trimming took 1 base from V and 5 from J, leaving 14 bases between them. CDR3 DNA sequence: TGTGCCAGCAGCCAAGGAAGGGCAACACATTATGGCTACACCTTC. This encodes CASSQGRATHYGYTF.

The V call is TRBV20-1, the J call TRBJ1-2; D unclear. CDR3 length equals 12 residues. V dropped 5 bases and J dropped 1 base, with 8 bases sitting between them. Germline-derived CDR1 and CDR2 are DFQATT and SNEGSKA (reference sequence). CDR3 coding DNA: TGCAGTGCTCCTCAGGATAACTATGGCTACACCTTC. Translating gives CSAPQDNYGYTF.

This chain uses TRBV2 with TRBJ2-5, with no clear D. CDR1 SNHLY and CDR2 FYNNEI come from the germline V gene. With 0 bases removed from V and 6 bases from J, the gap between germline ends came to 5 bases. The length of the CDR3 is 12 residues. CDR3 nucleotides: TGTGCCAGCAGTGAAGCAAGGCAGACCCAGTACTTC. Translation: CASSEARQTQYF.

This clonotype was found a few times. The J gene is TRBJ2-7, the V gene TRBV10-3; TRBD2 matches 7 bases. Germline V CDR1 and CDR2: ENHRY, SYGVKD. After removal of 10 bases from V and 0 bases from J, the junction contained 3 bases not matched to a gene. This CDR3 has 12 residues. The CDR3 loop reads CATSGSSYEQYF. The DNA for the CDR3 is TGTGCCACTAGCGGAAGCTCCTACGAGCAGTACTTC.

The CDR3 loop is CASNRGRASTGELFF. CDR3 nucleotides: TGTGCCAGCAATCGCGGGAGGGCGAGCACCGGGGAGCTGTTTTTT. The chain uses TRBV12-3 or TRBV12-4 and TRBJ2-2, with 9 positions matching TRBD2. The J segment lost 4 bases and the V segment lost 7 bases, leaving 7 bases of the junction unmatched. CDR3 length: 15 amino acids.

The chain couples TRBV12-3 or TRBV12-4 to TRBJ2-2; a weak D match, TRBD1 (5 bases). Trimming removed 5 bases from V and 3 bases from J, with 10 bases in between. This CDR3 spans 14 amino acids. DNA of the CDR3: TGTGCCAGCAGTGACCGACAGTACACCGGGGAGCTGTTTTTT. It encodes CASSDRQYTGELFF.

This clonotype was picked up many times. This chain joins TRBV7-6 and TRBJ2-3; D might be TRBD2 (6 bases). Trimming left V 4 bases short and J 5 bases short, with 10 bases between. The CDR3 has 13 amino acids. Germline V gives CDR1 SGHVS, CDR2 FNYEAQ. The CDR3 DNA reads as TGTGCCAGCAGCTCGGAGGGAGGAGATACGCAGTATTTT. The encoded protein is CASSSEGGDTQYF.

The V and J genes are TRBV11-1 and TRBJ2-4; D is possibly TRBD1 (6 bases). Germline V gene lookup returns CDR1 SGHAT and CDR2 FQDESV (reference sequence). V shed 2 bases and J shed 7 bases, with 18 bases lying between them. The CDR3 is made up of 16 amino acids. The DNA of the CDR3 is TGTGCCAGCAGCTTATTTCCAGGGGCGTCGGGGAACATTCAGTACTTC. It encodes CASSLFPGASGNIQYF.